This passage covers 3 T cell receptor beta chains from one sample sequenced in a study of CD8 T cells in Susac syndrome. With random hexamers, roughly 0.45 to 1 ug RNA was reverse transcribed. A single record per CDR3 protein comes from TCRdb applying MiXCR to the immunoSEQ multiplex PCR reads. The sample consists of about 200,000 distinct CDR3 sequences, 90% to 95% of them appearing once. The source material was CD4+ T cells from PBMCs. All receptors come from a human donor with multiple sclerosis.

V is TRBV30 and J is TRBJ2-6; D may be TRBD2 (5 bases). This CDR3 region has 15 residues. Germline V gene sequence: CDR1 GTSNPN, CDR2 SVGIG (reference sequence). V shed 4 bases and J shed 1 base, with 11 bases lying between them. CDR3 amino acids: CAWKPRGSGANVLTF. CDR3 sequence (DNA): TGTGCCTGGAAGCCCCGGGGTTCTGGGGCCAACGTCCTGACTTTC.

CDR3 DNA: TGCAGTGCCAACCAGGCCAGACATTCCTACTACGAGCAGTACTTC. It encodes CSANQARHSYYEQYF. The genes are TRBV20-1 and TRBJ2-7; D unclear. The CDR3 sequence is 15 residues long. Trimming cost V 6 bases and J 3 bases, with 21 bases left between them. CDR1 DFQATT and CDR2 SNEGSKA come from the germline V gene (reference sequence).

The chain carries TRBV24-1 and TRBJ2-2; D is undetermined. Germline assignment: CDR1 KGHDR and CDR2 SFDVKD. V lost 9 bases and J lost 2, with 9 bases in between. The CDR3 contains 13 residues. CDR3 sequence reads: CATGIPNTGELFF. CDR3 in DNA: TGTGCCACCGGGATACCTAACACCGGGGAGCTGTTTTTT.